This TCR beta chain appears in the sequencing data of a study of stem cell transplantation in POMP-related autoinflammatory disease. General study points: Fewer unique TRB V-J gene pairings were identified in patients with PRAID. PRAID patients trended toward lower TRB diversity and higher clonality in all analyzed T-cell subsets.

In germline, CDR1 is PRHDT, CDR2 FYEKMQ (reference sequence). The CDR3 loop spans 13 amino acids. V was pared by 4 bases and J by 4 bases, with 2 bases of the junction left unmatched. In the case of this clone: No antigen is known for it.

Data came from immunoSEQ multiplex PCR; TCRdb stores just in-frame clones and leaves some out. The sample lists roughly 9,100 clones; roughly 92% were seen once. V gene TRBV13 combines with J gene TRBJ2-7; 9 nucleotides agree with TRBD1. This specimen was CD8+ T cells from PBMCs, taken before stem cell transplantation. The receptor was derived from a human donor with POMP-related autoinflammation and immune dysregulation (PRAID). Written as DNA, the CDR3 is TGTGCCAGCAGCTCTGGACAGGGGTACGAGCAGTACTTC. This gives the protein CASSSGQGYEQYF.